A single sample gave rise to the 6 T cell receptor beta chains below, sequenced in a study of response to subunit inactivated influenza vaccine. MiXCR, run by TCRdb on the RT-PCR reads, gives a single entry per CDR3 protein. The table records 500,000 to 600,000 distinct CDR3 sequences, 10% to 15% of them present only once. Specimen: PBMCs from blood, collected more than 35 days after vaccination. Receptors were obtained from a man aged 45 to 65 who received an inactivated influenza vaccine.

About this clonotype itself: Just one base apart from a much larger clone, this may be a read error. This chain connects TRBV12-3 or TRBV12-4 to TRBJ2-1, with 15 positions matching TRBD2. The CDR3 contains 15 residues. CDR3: CTSRSGTSGRNEQFF. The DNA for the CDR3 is TGTACCAGCAGAAGTGGGACTAGCGGGAGGAATGAGCAGTTCTTC.

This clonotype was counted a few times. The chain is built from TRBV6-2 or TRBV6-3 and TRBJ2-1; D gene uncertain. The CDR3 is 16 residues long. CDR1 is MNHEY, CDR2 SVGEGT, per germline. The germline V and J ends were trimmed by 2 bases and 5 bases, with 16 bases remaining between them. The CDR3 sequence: CASSYPGSRSDNEQFF. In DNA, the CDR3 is TGTGCCAGCAGTTACCCTGGCTCGAGGAGCGACAATGAGCAGTTCTTC.

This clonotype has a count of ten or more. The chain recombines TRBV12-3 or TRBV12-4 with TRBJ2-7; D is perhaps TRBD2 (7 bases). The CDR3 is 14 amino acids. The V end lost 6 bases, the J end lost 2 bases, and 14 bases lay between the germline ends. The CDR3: CASSLGGDPYEQYF. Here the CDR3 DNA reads TGTGCCAGCAGCCTAGGGGGGGATCCCTACGAGCAGTACTTC.

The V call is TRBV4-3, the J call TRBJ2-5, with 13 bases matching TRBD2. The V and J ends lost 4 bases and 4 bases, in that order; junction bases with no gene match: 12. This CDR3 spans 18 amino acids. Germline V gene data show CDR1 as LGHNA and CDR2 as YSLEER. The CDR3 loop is CASSPGATSGRALETQYF. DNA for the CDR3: TGCGCCAGCAGCCCCGGGGCAACTAGCGGGAGGGCCTTAGAGACCCAGTACTTC.

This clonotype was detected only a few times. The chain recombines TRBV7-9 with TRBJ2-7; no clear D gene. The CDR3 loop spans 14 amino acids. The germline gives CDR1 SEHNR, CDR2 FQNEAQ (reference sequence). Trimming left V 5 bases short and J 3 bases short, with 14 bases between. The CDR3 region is CASSLTDVNYEQYF. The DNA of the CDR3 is TGTGCCAGCAGCCTCACCGATGTAAACTACGAGCAGTACTTC.

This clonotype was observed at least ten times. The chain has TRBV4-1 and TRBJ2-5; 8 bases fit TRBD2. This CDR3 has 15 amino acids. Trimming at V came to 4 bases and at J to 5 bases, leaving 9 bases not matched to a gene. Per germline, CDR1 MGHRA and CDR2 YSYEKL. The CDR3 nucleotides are TGCGCCAGCAGCCCTAGCGGGCCAACGGCGGAGACCCAGTACTTC. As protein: CASSPSGPTAETQYF.